This TCR beta chain was sequenced for a study of T cell changes during pregnancy in multiple sclerosis. Assay: immunoSEQ multiplex PCR; the TCRdb copy retains only in-frame clones and omits some. The repertoire has about 50,000 clones, around 94% of them found once; the top ten carry less than 0.8%. This clone was observed a few times. The length of the CDR3 is 14 residues. From germline, CDR1 is SGHDN and CDR2 FVKESK. Trimming took 6 bases from V and 1 from J, leaving 9 bases between them. The rearrangement uses TRBV14 and TRBJ1-4; possible D gene TRBD1, 6 bases. The TCR sequence derives from a female donor with multiple sclerosis, enrolled in a pregnancy study. Sequencing was performed on CD4+ T cells from peripheral blood mononuclear cells, taken in the third trimester of pregnancy. The CDR3 loop reads CASRETGTNEKLFF. The CDR3 DNA reads as TGTGCCAGCAGGGAGACAGGAACTAATGAAAAACTGTTTTTT.